The next 4 T cell receptor beta chains were all read from a single sample in a study of OX40 agonist ivuxolimab in advanced cancers. Repertoires were generated with immunoSEQ multiplex PCR, while TCRdb's copy carries only in-frame clones and drops some. Of around 140,000 clones listed, approximately 90% were seen once; the top ten hold approximately 0.99%. Material: CD4+ or CD8+ T cells sorted from blood, obtained in a trial of the OX40 agonist ivuxolimab. Every receptor here comes from an adult with an advanced solid tumor such as melanoma, head and neck, liver or kidney cancer.

The chain employs TRBV30 and TRBJ2-5, with 8 nucleotides matching TRBD2. Near its end, the DNA agrees better with TRBJ2-7, so the J call may be wrong. The CDR3 has 15 amino acids. Germline V gene lookup returns CDR1 GTSNPN and CDR2 SVGIG (reference sequence). The CDR3 spells CAWSNGGLASYEQYF. The CDR3 DNA reads TGTGCCTGGAGTAATGGCGGACTAGCTTCCTACGAGCAGTACTTC.

The chain is built from TRBV28 and TRBJ2-7, with D unclear. V lost 2 bases and J lost 2, with 7 bases in between. The CDR3 extends over 13 amino acids. The germline V gene encodes CDR1 MDHEN and CDR2 SYDVKM. The CDR3 DNA follows: TGTGCCAGCAGTTTACAGGTAACCTACGAGCAGTACTTC. This encodes CASSLQVTYEQYF.

This chain joins TRBV2 and TRBJ2-1, with 12 nucleotides matching TRBD2. Germline V lookup: CDR1 SNHLY, CDR2 FYNNEI. The CDR3 is 15 amino acids. After removal of 6 bases from V and 5 bases from J, the junction contained 5 bases not matched to a gene. The CDR3 nucleotides are TGTGCCAGCAGGGCAACTAGCGGGAGGCACAATGAGCAGTTCTTC. This translates into CASRATSGRHNEQFF.

This clone showed up just a few times. This sample includes further DNA sequences coding for the same CDR3. V gene TRBV5-6 combines with J gene TRBJ2-5, with 7 positions matching TRBD1. Looked up from germline, CDR1 is SGHDT and CDR2 is YYEEEE. The V gene end was trimmed by 4 bases and the J gene end by 5 bases; junction bases not matched to a gene: 8. The CDR3 has 14 amino acids. CDR3 DNA: TGTGCCAGCAGCAAGACAGGGCCGGGGGAGACCCAGTACTTC. Its protein product is CASSKTGPGETQYF.